The T cell receptor (delta chain) under discussion was sequenced for a study of γδ T cells in repeated Plasmodium falciparum infection. TCRdb called clones anew from the multiplex PCR reads with CATT. This table has over 90,000 delta-chain clones, less than 1% appearing once. CDR3 length: 18 residues. CDR1 and CDR2 from the germline V gene are GEAIGNYY and EKD. Gammadelta T cells were flow-sorted from PBMC into Vgamma9/Vdelta2+ and Vdelta2-negative populations for bulk analysis. A few counts support this clone. A far larger clone is just one base off, so this is likely a read error. The identical CDR3 is also encoded by other nucleotide sequences in the sample.

This clonotype was sampled from a pool of human donors (malaria-infected and uninfected, not separated). This rearrangement joins TRDV2 to TRDJ1; TRDD3 agrees at 12 bases. The J gene, not given by TCRdb, was assigned here from a germline match of the nucleotide sequence. The sample taken for sequencing was gamma-delta T cells from blood. As DNA, the CDR3 is TGTGCATGTGACCCTTTGACTGGGGGATACTCTGACACCGATAAACTCATCTTT. It translates to CACDPLTGGYSDTDKLIF.